The clone carrying this TCR beta chain was counted only a few times. What it recognizes is unknown. These data originate in a study of neurological immune-mediated disorders. The study's findings and limits: HTLV-1-associated myelopathy led in TCR clonal expansion, while multiple sclerosis ranked lowest, below healthy controls.

The method for making cDNA was 5'RACE, and it used 10-nucleotide random UMIs. Every sequencing run produced over 200 million TCR-beta sequences that came from 15-18 subjects. TCRdb re-called the 5' RACE reads through MiXCR, storing one row per CDR3 protein. This table holds roughly 100,000 distinct CDR3 sequences, around 3.5% found once. A total of 2 million PBMCs stored at -80 degrees C provided the unsorted libraries. Deletions cut 3 bases from V and 3 bases from J, with 15 bases between. The CDR3 consists of 14 residues. Germline CDR1 is DFQATT and CDR2 is SNEGSKA (reference sequence). The TCR sequence derives from a woman in her fifties or sixties with multiple sclerosis. J is TRBJ2-7 and V is TRBV20-1; tentative D call: TRBD2 (6 bases). Sequenced: PBMCs. The CDR3 region is CSASGRGNNYEQYF. The CDR3 nucleotides are TGCAGTGCTAGTGGGCGGGGTAATAACTACGAGCAGTACTTC.